The rows below give T cell receptor beta chains drawn from one sample of a study of CD8 T cells in ankylosing spondylitis. MiXCR was run by TCRdb on the 5' RACE reads, yielding one entry per CDR3 protein. The sample holds fewer than 550,000 distinct CDR3 sequences, over 4% seen once. Sequencing used blood, either unsorted or a sorted T cell fraction (not recorded which). Source of these receptors: a male donor with ankylosing spondylitis. Both conserved end residues are part of each CDR3. A D gene is named only where the DNA matches it firmly. Only some rows state a clone size, as once, few, many or a class for expanded clones.

J gene | V gene | clone size | D gene | CDR3 DNA | CDR3 protein
TRBJ2-1 | TRBV10-2 | many | . | TGCGCCAGCAGCCGACAGGCGAGCTCCTACAATGAGCAGTTCTTC | CASSRQASSYNEQFF
TRBJ2-3 | TRBV20-1 | many | . | TGCAGTGCTAGAGAGTTAGGGGGGACAGATACGCAGTATTTT | CSARELGGTDTQYF
TRBJ2-1 | TRBV20-1 | many | . | TGCAGTGCTAGATCTCGGGGGCATAGCTCCTACAATGAGCAGTTCTTC | CSARSRGHSSYNEQFF
TRBJ2-1 | TRBV6-2/TRBV6-3 | many | . | TGTGCCAGCAGCCCCTATCGGGAGCAGTTCTTC | CASSPYREQFF
TRBJ2-7 | TRBV6-1 | few | TRBD2 | TGTGCCAGCAGCGAGCGGGAGAGACCCTACGAGCAGTACTTC | CASSERERPYEQYF
TRBJ2-1 | TRBV20-1 | many | . | TGCAGTGCTAGGGGGGCAAGGCAGAGGAATGAGCAGTTCTTC | CSARGARQRNEQFF
TRBJ1-3 | TRBV29-1 | many | . | TGCAGCGTTGAAGATGAGCGGGCTCCTGGAAACACCATATATTTT | CSVEDERAPGNTIYF
TRBJ2-5 | TRBV6-2/TRBV6-3 | many | . | TGTGCCAGCAGCTTAACGCGAACAGGGAAGTACTTC | CASSLTRTGKYF
TRBJ2-1 | TRBV2 | . | TRBD2 | TGTGCCAGCATTTCGGGGGTCCTAGCGGGAGTACATGAGCAGTTCTTC | CASISGVLAGVHEQFF
TRBJ2-7 | TRBV5-1 | many | TRBD2 | TGCGCCAGCAGCTTGGGGCGGGGGTCGGGACCCTCCTACGAGCAGTACTTC | CASSLGRGSGPSYEQYF
TRBJ2-1 | TRBV20-1 | many | . | TGCAGTGCTAGTAGGCAGGGGCGCTGGAATGAGCAGTTCTTC | CSASRQGRWNEQFF
TRBJ2-3 | TRBV5-1 | many | . | TGCGCCAGCAGCTTGGCCTCAGATACGCAGTATTTT | CASSLASDTQYF
TRBJ2-5 | TRBV20-1 | many | . | TGCAGTGCTAGAGATGGGGGGAGGTGGGAGACCCAGTACTTC | CSARDGGRWETQYF
TRBJ1-2 | TRBV6-1 | many | . | TGTGCCAGCAGCCCACTACCCGTTTATGGCTACACCTTC | CASSPLPVYGYTF
TRBJ2-7 | TRBV4-2 | many | . | TGTGCCAGCAGCCAAGTGGACCTAGGCTACGAGCAGTACTTC | CASSQVDLGYEQYF
TRBJ2-2 | TRBV6-5 | few | . | TGTGCCAGCAGTTACGGCCAGGGAGTGAACACCGGGGAGCTGTTTTTT | CASSYGQGVNTGELFF
TRBJ1-2 | TRBV20-1 | many | . | TGCAGTGCTAACCCAACAGTCTATGGCTACACCTTC | CSANPTVYGYTF
TRBJ2-2 | TRBV20-1 | many | TRBD1 | TGCAGTGCTACAGACAGGGTTTCGGCCGGGGAGCTGTTTTTT | CSATDRVSAGELFF
TRBJ2-2 | TRBV7-6 | many | . | TGTGCCAGCAGCCTATATGGGCAGACCGGGGAGCTGTTTTTT | CASSLYGQTGELFF
TRBJ2-7 | TRBV5-1 | many | . | TGCGCCAGTTCCCGAGCGGCCACCTCCTACGAGCAGTACTTC | CASSRAATSYEQYF
TRBJ2-2 | TRBV20-1 | many | TRBD2 | TGCAGTGCTGCCTCTAGCGGGGGGGCCGGCGGGGAGCTGTTTTTT | CSAASSGGAGGELFF
TRBJ1-1 | TRBV5-1 | many | . | TGCGCCAGCAGCTCTACAGGGAGAGGATACACTGAAGCTTTCTTT | CASSSTGRGYTEAFF